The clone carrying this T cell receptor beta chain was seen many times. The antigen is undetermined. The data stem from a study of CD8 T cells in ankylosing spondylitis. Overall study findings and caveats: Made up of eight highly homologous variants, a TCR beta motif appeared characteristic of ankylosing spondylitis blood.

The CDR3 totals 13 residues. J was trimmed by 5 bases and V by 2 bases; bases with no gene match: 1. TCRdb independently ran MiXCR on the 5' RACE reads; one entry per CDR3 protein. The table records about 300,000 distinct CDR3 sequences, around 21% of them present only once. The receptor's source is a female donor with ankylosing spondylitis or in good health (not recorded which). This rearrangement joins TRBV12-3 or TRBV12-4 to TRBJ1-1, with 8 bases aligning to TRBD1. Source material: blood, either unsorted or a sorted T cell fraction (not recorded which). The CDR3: CASSLQGATEAFF. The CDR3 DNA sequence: TGTGCCAGCAGTTTACAGGGGGCAACTGAAGCTTTCTTT.